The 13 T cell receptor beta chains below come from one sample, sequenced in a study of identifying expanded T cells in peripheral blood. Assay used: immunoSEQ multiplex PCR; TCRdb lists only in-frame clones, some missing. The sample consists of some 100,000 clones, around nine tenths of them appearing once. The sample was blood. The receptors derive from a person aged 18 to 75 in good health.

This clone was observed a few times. The CDR3 DNA follows: TGTGCCAGCAGACCACCCGGGACAGGGGGCGGTGGCTACACCTTC. It codes for CASRPPGTGGGGYTF. V and J are TRBV6-5 and TRBJ1-2; 12 nucleotides match TRBD1. The V gene's germline CDR1 is MNHEY and CDR2 SVGAGI. The CDR3 consists of 15 residues. V lost 6 bases to trimming and J lost 7 bases; unmatched junction nucleotides: 9.

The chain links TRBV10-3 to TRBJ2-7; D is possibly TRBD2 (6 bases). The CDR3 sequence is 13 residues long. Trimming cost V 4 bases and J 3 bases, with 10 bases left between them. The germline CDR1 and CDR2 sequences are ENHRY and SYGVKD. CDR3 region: CAISAGRNYEQYF. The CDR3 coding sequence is TGTGCCATCAGTGCGGGGAGGAACTACGAGCAGTACTTC.

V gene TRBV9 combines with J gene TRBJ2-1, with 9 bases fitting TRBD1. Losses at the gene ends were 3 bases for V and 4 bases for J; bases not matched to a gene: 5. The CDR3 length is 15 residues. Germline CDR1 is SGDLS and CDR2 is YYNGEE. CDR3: CASSGSGTGYNEQFF. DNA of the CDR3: TGTGCCAGCAGCGGTTCCGGGACAGGGTACAATGAGCAGTTCTTC.

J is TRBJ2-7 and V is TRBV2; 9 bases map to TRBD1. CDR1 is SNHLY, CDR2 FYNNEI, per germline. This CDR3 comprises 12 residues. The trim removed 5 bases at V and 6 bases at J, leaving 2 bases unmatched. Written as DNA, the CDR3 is TGTGCCAGCAGTTCGACAGGGGGCGAGCAGTACTTC. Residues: CASSSTGGEQYF.

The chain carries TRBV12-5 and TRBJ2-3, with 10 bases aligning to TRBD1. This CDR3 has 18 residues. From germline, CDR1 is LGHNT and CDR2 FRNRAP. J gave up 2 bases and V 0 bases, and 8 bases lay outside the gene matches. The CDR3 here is CASGLVLGQGGFTDTQYF. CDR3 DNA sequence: TGTGCTAGTGGTTTGGTATTAGGACAGGGGGGGTTCACAGATACGCAGTATTTT.

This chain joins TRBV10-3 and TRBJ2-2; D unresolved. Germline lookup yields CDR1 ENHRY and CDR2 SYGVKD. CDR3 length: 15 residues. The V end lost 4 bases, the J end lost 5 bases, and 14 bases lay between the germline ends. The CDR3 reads CAISGPNVGTGELFF. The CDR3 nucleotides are TGTGCCATCAGTGGGCCCAACGTGGGGACCGGGGAGCTGTTTTTT.

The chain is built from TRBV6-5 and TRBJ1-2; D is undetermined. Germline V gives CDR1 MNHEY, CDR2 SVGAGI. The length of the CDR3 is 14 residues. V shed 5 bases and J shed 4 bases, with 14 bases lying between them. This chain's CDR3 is CASSHRGVGYGYTF. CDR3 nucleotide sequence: TGTGCCAGCAGTCACCGTGGGGTCGGCTATGGCTACACCTTC.

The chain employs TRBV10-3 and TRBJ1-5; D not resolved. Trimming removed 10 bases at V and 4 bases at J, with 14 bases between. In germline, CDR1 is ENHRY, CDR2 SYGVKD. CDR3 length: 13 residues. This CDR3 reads CATQYGQNQPQHF. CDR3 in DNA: TGTGCCACCCAGTACGGGCAGAATCAGCCCCAGCATTTT.

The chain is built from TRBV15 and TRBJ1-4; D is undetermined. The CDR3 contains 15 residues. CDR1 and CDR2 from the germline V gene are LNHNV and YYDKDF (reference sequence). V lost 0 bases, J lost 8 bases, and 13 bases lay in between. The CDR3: CATSRDKVISEKLFF. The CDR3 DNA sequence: TGTGCCACCAGCAGAGATAAGGTTATTTCGGAAAAACTGTTTTTT.

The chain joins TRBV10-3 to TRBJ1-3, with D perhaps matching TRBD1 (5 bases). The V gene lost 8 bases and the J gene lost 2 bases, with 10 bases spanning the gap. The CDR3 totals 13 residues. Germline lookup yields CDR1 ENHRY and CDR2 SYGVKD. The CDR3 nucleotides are TGTGCCATCGGGGGATCCACTGGAAACACCATATATTTT. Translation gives CAIGGSTGNTIYF.

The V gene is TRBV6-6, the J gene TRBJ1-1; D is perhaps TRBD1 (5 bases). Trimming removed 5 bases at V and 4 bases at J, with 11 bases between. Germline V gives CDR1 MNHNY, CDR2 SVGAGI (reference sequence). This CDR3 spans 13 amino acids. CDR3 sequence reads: CASSHGGGTEAFF. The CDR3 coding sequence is TGTGCCAGCAGTCACGGGGGGGGCACTGAAGCTTTCTTT.

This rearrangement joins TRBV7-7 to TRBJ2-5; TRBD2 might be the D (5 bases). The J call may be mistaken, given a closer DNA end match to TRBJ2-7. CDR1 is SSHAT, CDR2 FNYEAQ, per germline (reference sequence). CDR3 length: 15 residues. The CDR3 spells CASSLAPGSSYEQYF. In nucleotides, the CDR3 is TGTGCCAGCAGCTTAGCGCCGGGGAGCTCCTACGAGCAGTACTTC.

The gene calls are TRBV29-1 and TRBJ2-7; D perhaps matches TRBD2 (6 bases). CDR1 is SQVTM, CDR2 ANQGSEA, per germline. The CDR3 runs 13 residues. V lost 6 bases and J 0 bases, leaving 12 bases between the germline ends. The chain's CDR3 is CSVRRVTSYEQYF. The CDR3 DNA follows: TGCAGCGTGCGGAGGGTGACCTCCTACGAGCAGTACTTC.